This TCR beta chain was captured in a study of OX40 agonist ivuxolimab in advanced cancers. For the study at large: The study gave patients intravenous ivuxolimab at 0.01 to 10 mg/kg every 2 weeks. Hepatocellular carcinoma, melanoma, renal cell or head and neck cancer was diagnosed in the dose-escalation patients.

The assay was immunoSEQ multiplex PCR, and TCRdb's table has in-frame clones only and misses some. The sample gives more than 65,000 clones, about 83% of which show up once; 6.1% is in the top ten. Trimming left V 6 bases short and J 5 bases short, with 10 bases between. Germline CDR1 and CDR2: SNHLY and FYNNEI. This CDR3 comprises 13 residues. This clonotype originated in an adult with an advanced solid tumor such as melanoma, head and neck, liver or kidney cancer. Source: CD4+ or CD8+ T cells sorted from blood, taken in a trial of the OX40 agonist ivuxolimab. The chain combines TRBV2 with TRBJ1-4, with a tentative D call TRBD1 (6 bases). DNA for the CDR3: TGTGCCAGCAGGCAGACAGGAAATGAAAAACTGTTTTTT. Its translation: CASRQTGNEKLFF. The whole variable domain, remainder taken from reference TRBV2 and TRBJ1-4, is EPEVTQTPSHQVTQMGQEVILRCVPISNHLYFYWYRQILGQKVEFLVSFYNNEISEKSEIFDDQFSVERPDGSNFTLKIRSTKLEDSAMYFCASRQTGNEKLFFGSGTQLSVL.